This T cell receptor beta chain was documented in a study of spatial heterogeneity in lung cancer. TCR cDNA molecules were tagged individually, and each one carried a unique molecular identifier. TCRdb processed the 5' RACE reads anew with MiXCR; each CDR3 protein has one entry. The sample lists around 8,900 distinct CDR3 sequences, roughly 3% seen once, with approximately 14% in the top ten. This CDR3 spans 15 amino acids. With V trimmed by 2 bases and J by 5 bases, 8 bases remained unmatched. Germline CDR1 is SGHRS and CDR2 is YFSETQ. This clonotype was recorded at least ten times. Antigen specificity is unknown. Study-wide results and caveats: Tracking of tumor mutation counts was seen in expanded intratumoral alpha and beta TCR counts. In tumor T cells, estimated coverage reached around 7.6% for alpha chains and approximately 13% for beta chains.

Time point in this sample: sample taken at primary tumor resection. Donors were around 70 untreated early-stage non-small cell lung cancer patients. Unsorted whole RNA of tumor, nontumor lung or frozen PBMC was sequenced. The input for sequencing was lung tumor tissue, taken at surgery. The J gene is TRBJ1-1, the V gene TRBV5-1; TRBD1 aligns across 8 bases. The TCR was taken from a male donor with early-stage non-small cell lung cancer. CDR3 sequence (DNA): TGCGCCAGCAGCTTAGGGGGGACAGGAGCGACTGAAGCTTTCTTT. Amino acid sequence: CASSLGGTGATEAFF.